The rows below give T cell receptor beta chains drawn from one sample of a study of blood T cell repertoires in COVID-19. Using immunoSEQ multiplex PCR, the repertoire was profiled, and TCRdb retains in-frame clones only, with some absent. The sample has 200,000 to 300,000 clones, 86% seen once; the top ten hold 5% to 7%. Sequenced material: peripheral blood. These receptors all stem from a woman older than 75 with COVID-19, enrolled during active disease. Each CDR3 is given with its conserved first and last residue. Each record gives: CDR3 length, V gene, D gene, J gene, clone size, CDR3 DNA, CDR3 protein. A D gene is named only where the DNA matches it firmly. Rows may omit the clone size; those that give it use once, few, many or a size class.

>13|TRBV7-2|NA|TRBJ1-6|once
TGTGCCAGCAGCGCACAGAAGGATTCACCCCTCCACTTT
CASSAQKDSPLHF
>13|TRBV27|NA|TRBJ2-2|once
TGTGCCAGCAGTTTAGGCAGGACCGGGGAGCTGTTTTTT
CASSLGRTGELFF
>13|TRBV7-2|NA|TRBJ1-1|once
TGTGCCAGCAGCACTACCGGGAGCACTGAAGCTTTCTTT
CASSTTGSTEAFF
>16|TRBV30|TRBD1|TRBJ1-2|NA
TGTGCCTGGAGTGTACAGGGACAGATAACTATGGGTGGCTACACCTTC
CAWSVQGQITMGGYTF
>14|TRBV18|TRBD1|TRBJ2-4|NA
TGTGCCAGCTCCCGCGACAGGGGGCAATACATTCAGTACTTC
CASSRDRGQYIQYF
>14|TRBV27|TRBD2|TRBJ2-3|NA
TGTGCCAGCGCGGGGGGTCGAGGCACAGATACGCAGTATTTT
CASAGGRGTDTQYF
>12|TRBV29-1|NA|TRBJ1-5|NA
TGCAGCGTACTAGAGGGCAATCAGCCCCAGCATTTT
CSVLEGNQPQHF
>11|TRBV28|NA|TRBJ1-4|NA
TGTGCCAGCAGATCACAGGAAAAACTGTTTTTT
CASRSQEKLFF
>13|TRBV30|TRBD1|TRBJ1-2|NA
TGTGCCTGGGAGACAGGGAGATACTATGGCTACACCTTC
CAWETGRYYGYTF
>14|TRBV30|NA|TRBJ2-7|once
TGTGCCTGGGGATCTGGGCCCAGGACGGGGGAGCAGTACTTC
CAWGSGPRTGEQYF